A selection of T cell receptor beta chains follows, all from one sample in a study of cytomegalovirus exposure and HLA in healthy donors. Profiling relied on immunoSEQ multiplex PCR, and the TCRdb table lists in-frame clones only, not all of them. The top ten hold about 1.9% of the sample, which has about 72,000 clones, around 80% seen once. The material sequenced was PBMCs. The source of these receptors is a man aged 18 to 29 in good health and CMV-seronegative. Both conserved end residues are part of each CDR3. Fields, in order: V gene, J gene, clone size, D gene, CDR3 DNA, CDR3 protein. A D gene is named only where the DNA matches it firmly. Size is stated for part of the rows, as once, few or many counts, or as a class when the clone is expanded.

TRBV7-8,TRBJ2-7,-,TRBD2,TGTGCCAGCAGCTCTTCAAGCGGGAGTTGGGACGAGCAGTACTTC,CASSSSSGSWDEQYF
TRBV5-1,TRBJ2-7,-,-,TGCGCCAGCAGCTTAGAGGGCCCCTTCTACGAGCAGTACTTC,CASSLEGPFYEQYF
TRBV5-8,TRBJ2-7,-,TRBD2,TGTGCCAGCAGCCAAGATCTTTACGGGGGGAGCTCCTACGAGCAGTACTTC,CASSQDLYGGSSYEQYF
TRBV29-1,TRBJ2-2,-,-,TGCAGCGTTGAACAACAGGGTATCGGGGAGCTGTTTTTT,CSVEQQGIGELFF
TRBV9,TRBJ1-1,-,-,TGTGCCAGCAGCGTAGAAGCTCGGGGAATCGCTGAAGCTTTCTTT,CASSVEARGIAEAFF
TRBV7-3,TRBJ2-3,-,TRBD2,TGTGCCAGCAGCCCTAGCGGGGGGACAGATACGCAGTATTTT,CASSPSGGTDTQYF
TRBV6-5,TRBJ2-7,-,-,TGTGCCAGCAGTTACGCCAGATCCTACGAGCAGTACTTC,CASSYARSYEQYF
TRBV19,TRBJ1-1,-,TRBD1,TGTGCCAGTAGAAACCCAGGGGGCGGACCGGAAGCTTTCTTT,CASRNPGGGPEAFF
TRBV4-2,TRBJ1-2,-,TRBD1,TGTGCCAGCAGCCAAGAAGGGACAGGGGGTCTTTATGGCTACACCTTC,CASSQEGTGGLYGYTF
TRBV29-1,TRBJ2-1,-,TRBD1,TGCAGCGTGAGGGACAGGGGGCTTGGGAGTGAGCAGTTCTTC,CSVRDRGLGSEQFF
TRBV12-5,TRBJ2-5,-,TRBD2,TGTGCTAGTGGTTTGGCGGGGGGAAGAGAGACCCAGTACTTC,CASGLAGGRETQYF
TRBV19,TRBJ1-5,-,TRBD1,TGTGCCAGTAGTAAGACAGGGTTTCAGCCCCAGCATTTT,CASSKTGFQPQHF
TRBV19,TRBJ1-2,-,-,TGTGCCAGTAGTCCTACCAAGATCCATGGCTACACCTTC,CASSPTKIHGYTF
TRBV5-1,TRBJ2-5,-,-,TGCGCCAGCAGCCTGACGACAGATTTGGGATACTTGGACTTC,CASSLTTDLGYLDF
TRBV5-4,TRBJ2-3,few,-,TGTGCCAGCAGCATAAAGAGAACAGGGCCAGATACGCAGTATTTT,CASSIKRTGPDTQYF
TRBV25-1,TRBJ1-2,-,-,TGTGCCAGCAGCGCAGGGACAATCGCCTTCGGCTACACCTTC,CASSAGTIAFGYTF
TRBV4-3,TRBJ2-1,-,TRBD2,TGCGCCAGCAGCCAAGATCTCGGACTAGCGGGAGCCAATGAGCAGTTCTTC,CASSQDLGLAGANEQFF
TRBV6-1,TRBJ1-1,-,TRBD1,TGTGCCAGCAGTAAGCGGGACAGGTTTGAAGCTTTCTTT,CASSKRDRFEAFF
TRBV27,TRBJ2-7,-,TRBD1,TGTGCCAGCAGTTTACGGACAGGGGGCTACGAGCAGTACTTC,CASSLRTGGYEQYF
TRBV4-3,TRBJ1-3,-,-,TGCGCCAGCAGCCAAGAACTACACGGAACCAGCTCTGGAAACACCATATATTTT,CASSQELHGTSSGNTIYF
TRBV30,TRBJ1-1,-,-,TGTGCCTGGAGGGTGGAGAGGAACACTGAAGCTTTCTTT,CAWRVERNTEAFF
TRBV5-6,TRBJ2-7,once,TRBD1,TGTGCCAGCAGTTTACAGGGGGCCGTTCGTTCCTACGAGCAGTACTTC,CASSLQGAVRSYEQYF
TRBV2,TRBJ1-1,-,-,TGTGCCAGCAAAGATTCTAGGGGTGGGGGGGAAGCTTTCTTT,CASKDSRGGGEAFF
TRBV7-6,TRBJ2-7,-,-,TGTGCCACCAGCGAGTGGGCAGGGAGAGTGGCGGGGATCTACGAGCAGTACTTC,CATSEWAGRVAGIYEQYF
TRBV7-8,TRBJ2-1,-,-,TGTGCCAGCAGCTTAGGTGGCGGGAACCTTGGTTACAATGAGCAGTTCTTC,CASSLGGGNLGYNEQFF
TRBV4-1,TRBJ2-3,-,TRBD2,TGCGCCAGCAGCGGACTAGCGGGGGGCACAGATACGCAGTATTTT,CASSGLAGGTDTQYF
TRBV7-8,TRBJ2-7,-,TRBD1,TGTGCCAGCAGCGTCCGGGACAGAGTGAGGGAGCAGTACTTC,CASSVRDRVREQYF
TRBV18,TRBJ1-1,-,-,TGTGCCAGCTCACCCCCGGGCGGGGGGGCCGAAGCTTTCTTT,CASSPPGGGAEAFF
TRBV7-9,TRBJ1-1,-,-,TGTGCCAGCAGCGGGGGGGAAAGGGCCACTGAAGCTTTCTTT,CASSGGERATEAFF
TRBV7-8,TRBJ1-1,-,-,TGTGCCAGCAGCTTTAACAGCATGAACACTGAAGCTTTCTTT,CASSFNSMNTEAFF
TRBV6-5,TRBJ1-4,-,TRBD1,TGTGCCAGCAGCAGGGGGACTAATGAAAAACTGTTTTTT,CASSRGTNEKLFF
TRBV5-1,TRBJ2-2,-,TRBD1,TGCGCCAGCAGCCCGCGGACAGGGGGCACGAACACCGGGGAGCTGTTTTTT,CASSPRTGGTNTGELFF
TRBV27,TRBJ2-3,once,TRBD2,TGTGCCAGCAGAGAAGGACTAGCGGGAAACACAGATACGCAGTATTTT,CASREGLAGNTDTQYF
TRBV6-6,TRBJ1-6,-,-,TGTGCCAGCAGCCCCTCGACACAGTCACCCCTCCACTTT,CASSPSTQSPLHF
TRBV7-2,TRBJ2-5,-,TRBD2,TGTGCCAGCAGCCTACTATCGACTAGCGGGGGATACGAGACCCAGTACTTC,CASSLLSTSGGYETQYF
TRBV29-1,TRBJ2-7,-,-,TGCAGCGTTCTAGTGGTCTCCTACGAGCAGTACTTC,CSVLVVSYEQYF
TRBV5-1,TRBJ2-5,-,-,TGCGCCAGCAGCTTGGATGCAGGTTTACAGTATGAGACCCAGTACTTC,CASSLDAGLQYETQYF
TRBV21-1,TRBJ2-1,-,-,TGTGCCAGCTCCGGACTAGCGGACAATGAGCAGTTCTTC,CASSGLADNEQFF
TRBV19,TRBJ2-3,-,-,TGTGCCAGTAGTATCGGGGTTAGCACAGATACGCAGTATTTT,CASSIGVSTDTQYF
TRBV5-1,TRBJ2-2,-,-,TGTGCCAGCAGCTTGGCGGGGAACACCGGGGAGCTGTTTTTT,CASSLAGNTGELFF
TRBV28,TRBJ2-3,-,TRBD2,TGTGCCAGCAGTTGGGGACTAGCGGGAGCAGATACGCAGTATTTT,CASSWGLAGADTQYF
TRBV5-1,TRBJ2-7,once,TRBD1,TGCGCCAGCAGCCCGGGGGACAGGCCCTACGAGCAGTACTTC,CASSPGDRPYEQYF
TRBV28,TRBJ2-2,-,TRBD1,TGTGCCAGCAGGAAACAGGGGTCCGGGGAGCTGTTTTTT,CASRKQGSGELFF
TRBV7-2,TRBJ2-6,-,-,TGTGCCAGCAGCCGACCAACCGGGACTCCTTACTCTGGGGCCAACGTCCTGACTTTC,CASSRPTGTPYSGANVLTF
TRBV30,TRBJ2-5,-,-,TGTGCCTGGAGCCCCGGAGCAGCGGCCCAGTACTTC,CAWSPGAAAQYF
TRBV11-2,TRBJ1-4,-,-,TGTGCCAGCAGCTGGGCAGTAAATGAAAAACTGTTTTTT,CASSWAVNEKLFF
TRBV28,TRBJ1-2,-,-,TGTGCCAGCGGCAGGACACAGAAACCCTATGGCTACACCTTC,CASGRTQKPYGYTF
TRBV13,TRBJ1-2,-,TRBD1,TGTGCCAGCAGCTTAGGGACAGGGGGCGCCTATGGCTACACCTTC,CASSLGTGGAYGYTF
TRBV28,TRBJ1-5,-,-,TGTGCCAGCATATCGACGTCTCTGCAGGTTTTGAACTCACCCCAGCATTTT,CASISTSLQVLNSPQHF
TRBV7-2,TRBJ1-5,-,-,TGTGCCAGCAGACTCAGGTCCAATCGAGAGCCCCAGCATTTT,CASRLRSNREPQHF
TRBV18,TRBJ1-4,few,-,TGTGCCAGCTCGCCTCAGGGGCGTGAAAAACTGTTTTTT,CASSPQGREKLFF
TRBV6-1,TRBJ2-7,-,-,TGTGCCATTCAGCGGCCCTCCTACGAGCAGTACTTC,CAIQRPSYEQYF